The present TCR beta chain was sequenced within a study of T cell clusters in autoimmune cytopenias. Each sample's input was roughly 230 ng genomic DNA, 38,000 or so genome equivalents. The study, taken as a whole, reports: TRB repertoire shifts in secondary cytopenia and chronic lymphocytic leukemia mostly reflected lymphoma, not autoimmunity. The T cell clusters came from computational analysis alone and lack functional validation. Primary autoimmune cytopenia patients seemingly lacked the physiological T cell clusters found in healthy donors.

This CDR3 is built from 15 residues. Germline V lookup: CDR1 LNHDA, CDR2 SQIVND (reference sequence). In terms of frequency, this clonotype is medium-sized (0.01 to 0.1%). Its antigen is not identified. TRB was amplified by touch-down multiplex PCR, primer pools A and B combined. After re-calling the multiplex PCR reads, TCRdb lists one entry per CDR3 protein, DNA absent. The sample table sets out about 3,500 distinct CDR3 sequences. Sequenced: peripheral blood. The chain employs TRBV19 and TRBJ1-3. The TCR originated in a human donor with an autoimmune cytopenia or autoimmune hepatitis (not recorded which). This CDR3 reads CASSIWHIGGNTIYF.